The TCR beta chain described here comes from a study of T cell responses to AZD1222 COVID-19 vaccine. Trimming took off 2 bases at V and 1 base at J, with 11 bases between the two ends. Germline values: CDR1 MNHEY, CDR2 SVGAGI. The CDR3 is made up of 15 amino acids. Libraries were prepared by immunoSEQ multiplex PCR; TCRdb keeps only in-frame clonotypes and omits some of them. This sample yields about 79,000 clones, of which over 75% are seen a single time; roughly a fifth belongs to the top ten. The sequences come from peripheral blood, collected on day 0 of AZD1222 vaccination. The clonotype originates from an adult in good health. J is TRBJ1-2 and V is TRBV6-5; D is ambiguous. CDR3 amino acids: CASSYGDGNNYGYTF. The CDR3 DNA reads as TGTGCCAGCAGTTACGGTGACGGAAATAACTATGGCTACACCTTC.